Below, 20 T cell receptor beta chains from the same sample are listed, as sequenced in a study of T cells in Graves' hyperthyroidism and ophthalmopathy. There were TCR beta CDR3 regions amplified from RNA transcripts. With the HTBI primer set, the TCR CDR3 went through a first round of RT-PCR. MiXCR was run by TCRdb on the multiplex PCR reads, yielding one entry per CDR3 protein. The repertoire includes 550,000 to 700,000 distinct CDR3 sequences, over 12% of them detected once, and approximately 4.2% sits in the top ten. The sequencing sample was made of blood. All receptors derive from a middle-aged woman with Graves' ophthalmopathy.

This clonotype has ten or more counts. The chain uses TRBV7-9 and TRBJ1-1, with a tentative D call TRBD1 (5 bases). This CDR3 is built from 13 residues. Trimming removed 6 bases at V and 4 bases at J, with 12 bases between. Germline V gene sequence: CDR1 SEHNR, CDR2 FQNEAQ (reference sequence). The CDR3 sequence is CASSSFQGTEAFF. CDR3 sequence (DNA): TGTGCCAGCAGTTCCTTTCAGGGCACTGAAGCTTTCTTT.

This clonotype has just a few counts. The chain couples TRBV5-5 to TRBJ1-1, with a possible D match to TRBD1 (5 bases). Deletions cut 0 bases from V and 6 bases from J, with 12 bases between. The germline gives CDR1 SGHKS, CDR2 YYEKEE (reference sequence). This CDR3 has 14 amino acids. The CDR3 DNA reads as TGTGCCAGCAGCTTGGAAGGGGCCTGGGCTGAAGCTTTCTTT. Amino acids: CASSLEGAWAEAFF.

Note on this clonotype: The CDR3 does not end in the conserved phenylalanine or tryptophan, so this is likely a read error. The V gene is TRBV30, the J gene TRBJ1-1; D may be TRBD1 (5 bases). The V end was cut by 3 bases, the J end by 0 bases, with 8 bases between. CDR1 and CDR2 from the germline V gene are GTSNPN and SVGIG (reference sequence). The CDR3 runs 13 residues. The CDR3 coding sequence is TGTGCCTGGAGGTGGGGGTTGAACACTGAAGCTTTCCTT. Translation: CAWRWGLNTEAFL.

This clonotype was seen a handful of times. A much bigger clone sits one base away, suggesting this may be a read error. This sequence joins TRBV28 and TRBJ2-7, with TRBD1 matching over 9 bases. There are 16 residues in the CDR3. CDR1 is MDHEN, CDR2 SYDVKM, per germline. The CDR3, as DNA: TGTGCCAGCAGGCTCCGCGTGGGACAGGGAGCCTACGGGCAGTACTTC. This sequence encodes CASRLRVGQGAYGQYF.

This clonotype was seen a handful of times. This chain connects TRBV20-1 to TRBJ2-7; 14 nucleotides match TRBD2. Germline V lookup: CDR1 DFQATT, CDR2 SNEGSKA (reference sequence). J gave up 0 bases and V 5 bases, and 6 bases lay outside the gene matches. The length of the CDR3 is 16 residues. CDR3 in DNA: TGCAGTGCTTTTAGAGGGACTAGCGGGAGCTCCTACGAGCAGTACTTC. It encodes CSAFRGTSGSSYEQYF.

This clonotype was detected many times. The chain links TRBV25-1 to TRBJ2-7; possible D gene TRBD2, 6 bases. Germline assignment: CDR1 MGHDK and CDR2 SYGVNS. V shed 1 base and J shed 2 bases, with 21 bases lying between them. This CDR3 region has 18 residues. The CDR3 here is CASSESASAPIKTYEQYF. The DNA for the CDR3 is TGTGCCAGCAGTGAATCGGCTAGCGCCCCTATAAAAACCTACGAGCAGTACTTC.

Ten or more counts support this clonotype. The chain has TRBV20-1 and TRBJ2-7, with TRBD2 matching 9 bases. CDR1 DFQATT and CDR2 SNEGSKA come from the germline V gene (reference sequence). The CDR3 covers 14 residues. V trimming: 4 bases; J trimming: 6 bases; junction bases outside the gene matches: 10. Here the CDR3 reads CSATTPGLAFEQYF. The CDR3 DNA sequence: TGCAGTGCTACAACTCCGGGACTAGCTTTCGAGCAGTACTTC.

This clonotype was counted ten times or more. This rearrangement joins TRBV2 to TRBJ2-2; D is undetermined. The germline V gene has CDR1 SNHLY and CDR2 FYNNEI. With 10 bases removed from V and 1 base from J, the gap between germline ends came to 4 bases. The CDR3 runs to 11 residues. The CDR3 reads CATGNTGELFF. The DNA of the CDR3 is TGTGCCACCGGGAACACCGGGGAGCTGTTTTTT.

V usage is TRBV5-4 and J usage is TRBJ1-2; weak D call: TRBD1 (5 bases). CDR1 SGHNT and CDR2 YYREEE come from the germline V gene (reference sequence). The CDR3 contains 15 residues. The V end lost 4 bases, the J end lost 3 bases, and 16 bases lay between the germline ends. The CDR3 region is CASSPLTWGDYGYTF. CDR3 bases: TGTGCCAGCAGCCCCCTGACATGGGGCGACTATGGCTACACCTTC.

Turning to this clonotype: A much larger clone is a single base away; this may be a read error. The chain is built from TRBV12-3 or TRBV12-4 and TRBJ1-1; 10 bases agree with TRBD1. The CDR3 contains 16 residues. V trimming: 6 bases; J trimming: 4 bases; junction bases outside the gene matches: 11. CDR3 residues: CASRAGTGVWSTEAFF. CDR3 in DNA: TGTGCCAGCAGGGCCGGGACAGGGGTTTGGAGCACTGAAGCTTTCTTT.

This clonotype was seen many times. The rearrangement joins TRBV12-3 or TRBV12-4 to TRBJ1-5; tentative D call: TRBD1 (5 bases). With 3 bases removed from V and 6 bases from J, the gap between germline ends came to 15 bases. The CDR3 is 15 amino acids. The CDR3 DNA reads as TGTGCCAGCAGTTTGGGGGTTGGTGGGGTTCAGCCCCAGCATTTT. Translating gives CASSLGVGGVQPQHF.

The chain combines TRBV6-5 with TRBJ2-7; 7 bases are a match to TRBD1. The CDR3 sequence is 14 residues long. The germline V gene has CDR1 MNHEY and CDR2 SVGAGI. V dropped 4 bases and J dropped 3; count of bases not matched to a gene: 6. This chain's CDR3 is CASSLSTGRYEQYF. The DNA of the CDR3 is TGTGCCAGCAGTTTATCGACAGGGCGCTACGAGCAGTACTTC.

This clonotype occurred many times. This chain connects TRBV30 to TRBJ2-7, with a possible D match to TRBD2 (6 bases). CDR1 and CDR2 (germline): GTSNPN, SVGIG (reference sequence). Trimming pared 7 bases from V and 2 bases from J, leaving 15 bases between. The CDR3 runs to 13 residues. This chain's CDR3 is CASSGSAAYEQYF. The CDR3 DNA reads TGTGCCTCGAGCGGGTCGGCCGCCTACGAGCAGTACTTC. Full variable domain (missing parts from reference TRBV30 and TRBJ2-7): SQTIHQWPATLVQPVGSPLSLECTVEGTSNPNLYWYRQAAGRGLQLLFYSVGIGQISSEVPQNLSASRPQDRQFILSSKKLLLSDSGFYLCASSGSAAYEQYFGPGTRLTVT.

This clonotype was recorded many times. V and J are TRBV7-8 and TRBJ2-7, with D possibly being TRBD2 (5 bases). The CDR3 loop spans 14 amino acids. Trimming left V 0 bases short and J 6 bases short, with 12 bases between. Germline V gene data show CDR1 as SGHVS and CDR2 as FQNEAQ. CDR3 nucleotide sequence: TGTGCCAGCAGCTTAGCGTTTTTGGACTCCGAGCAGTACTTC. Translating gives CASSLAFLDSEQYF.

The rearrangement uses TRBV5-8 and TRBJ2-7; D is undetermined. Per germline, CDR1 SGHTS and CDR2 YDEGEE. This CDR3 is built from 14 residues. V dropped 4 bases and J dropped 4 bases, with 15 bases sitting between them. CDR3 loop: CASSQSLLSYEQYF. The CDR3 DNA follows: TGTGCCAGCAGCCAGAGTTTGCTTAGTTACGAGCAGTACTTC.

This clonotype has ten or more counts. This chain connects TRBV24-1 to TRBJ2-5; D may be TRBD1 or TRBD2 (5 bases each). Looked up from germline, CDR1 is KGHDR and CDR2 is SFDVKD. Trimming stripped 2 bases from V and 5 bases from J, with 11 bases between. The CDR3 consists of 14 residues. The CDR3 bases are TGTGCCACCAGTGATTCGGGACCCGGCGAGACCCAGTACTTC. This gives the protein CATSDSGPGETQYF.

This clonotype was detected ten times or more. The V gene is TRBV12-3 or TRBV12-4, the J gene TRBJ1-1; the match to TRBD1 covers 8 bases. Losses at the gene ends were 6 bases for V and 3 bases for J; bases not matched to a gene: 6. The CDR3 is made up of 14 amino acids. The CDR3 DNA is TGTGCCAGCAGCATGACAGGGGTGGACACTGAAGCTTTCTTT. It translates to CASSMTGVDTEAFF.

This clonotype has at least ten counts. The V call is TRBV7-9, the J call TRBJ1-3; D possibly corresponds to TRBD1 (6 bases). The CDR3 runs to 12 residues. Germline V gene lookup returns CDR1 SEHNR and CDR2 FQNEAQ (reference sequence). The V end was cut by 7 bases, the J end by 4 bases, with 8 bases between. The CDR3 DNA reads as TGTGCCAGCACAGGGGTCGGAAACACCATATATTTT. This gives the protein CASTGVGNTIYF.

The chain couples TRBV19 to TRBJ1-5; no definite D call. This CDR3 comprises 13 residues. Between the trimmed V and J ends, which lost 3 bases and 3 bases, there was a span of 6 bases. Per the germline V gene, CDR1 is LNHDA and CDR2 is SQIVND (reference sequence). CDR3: CASSIWANQPQHF. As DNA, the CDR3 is TGTGCCAGTAGTATTTGGGCCAATCAGCCCCAGCATTTT.

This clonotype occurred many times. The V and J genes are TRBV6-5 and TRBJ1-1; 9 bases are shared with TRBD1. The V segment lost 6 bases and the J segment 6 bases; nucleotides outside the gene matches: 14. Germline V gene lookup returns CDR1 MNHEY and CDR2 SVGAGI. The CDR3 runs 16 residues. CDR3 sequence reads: CASSLGQGKQVAEAFF. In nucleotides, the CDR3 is TGTGCCAGCAGCTTAGGACAGGGGAAACAAGTGGCTGAAGCTTTCTTT.